These T cell receptor beta chains were read from a single sample in a study of clonality assessment in lymphoblastic leukemia. TCRdb redid the calling of the PCR reads with MiXCR, one entry per CDR3 protein. The table for this sample gives 25 to 30 distinct CDR3 sequences. These receptors came from a human donor with acute lymphoblastic leukemia. The CDR3 runs from the conserved cysteine through the conserved F or W. A D gene is named only where the DNA matches it firmly. Where a row states a size, it is once, few, many or the class of an expanded clone; other rows omit it.

J	V	size	D	CDR3	DNA
TRBJ2-2	TRBV7-3	few	.	CASSLKVWGDPGELFF	TGTGCCAGCAGCTTAAAAGTATGGGGGGACCCCGGGGAGCTGTTTTTT
TRBJ1-2	TRBV20-1	few	.	CSASPGPQVYGYTF	TGCAGTGCTAGTCCCGGACCTCAAGTCTATGGCTACACCTTC
TRBJ1-3	TRBV11-2	few	.	CASRQTVGGNTIYF	TGTGCCAGCAGACAAACAGTCGGTGGAAACACCATATATTTT
TRBJ2-7	TRBV20-1	few	.	CSASGQLSYEQYF	TGCAGTGCTTCAGGACAGTTAAGCTACGAGCAGTACTTC
TRBJ2-1	TRBV6-5	.	TRBD2	CASGDYSGGPQYNEQFF	TGTGCCAGCGGAGACTATAGCGGGGGGCCACAGTACAATGAGCAGTTCTTC
TRBJ2-1	TRBV20-1	.	TRBD2	CSARDSERTSGPYNEQFF	TGCAGTGCTAGAGATTCGGAGCGGACTAGCGGTCCCTACAATGAGCAGTTCTTC
TRBJ1-1	TRBV20-1	.	.	CSASPSNTEAFF	TGCAGTGCTAGTCCGAGTAACACTGAAGCTTTCTTT
TRBJ1-2	TRBV5-4	.	.	CASSFSNSPSGGYTF	TGTGCCAGCAGCTTTAGTAACAGTCCATCGGGGGGCTACACCTTC
TRBJ2-3	TRBV6-5	.	TRBD2	CASSKLAADTDTQYF	TGTGCCAGCAGCAAACTAGCGGCTGACACAGATACGCAGTATTTT
TRBJ2-1	TRBV20-1	.	.	CSAMQDRQNEQFF	TGCAGTGCTATGCAGGACAGACAGAATGAGCAGTTCTTC